Listed here are 11 T cell receptor beta chains from one sample, sequenced in a study of sequential checkpoint blockade in melanoma. Assay: immunoSEQ multiplex PCR; the TCRdb copy retains only in-frame clones and omits some. The data contain about 10,000 clones, roughly 77% of them singletons. Treatment indicated: randomized to nivolumab then ipilimumab (arm A) or the reverse (arm B). The sequencing here drew on CD8+ T cells sorted from blood (inferred from file names), taken from a patient given nivolumab and ipilimumab in sequence. The source is a human donor with melanoma.

This chain links TRBV7-9 with TRBJ2-1; the match to TRBD1 covers 8 bases. CDR1 and CDR2 (germline): SEHNR, FQNEAQ (reference sequence). CDR3 length: 13 amino acids. V dropped 8 bases and J dropped 7; count of bases not matched to a gene: 7. In DNA form, the CDR3 reads TGTGCCAGCGAACTTCAGGGGGCAAATGAGCAGTTCTTC. It is translated as CASELQGANEQFF.

Comments on this clone: Relative to the germline gene, one junction end is altered; a read error may explain this. The V gene is TRBV5-1, the J gene TRBJ1-1; possible D gene TRBD1, 5 bases. The CDR3 length is 13 residues. CDR1 is SGHRS, CDR2 YFSETQ, per germline. The chain's CDR3 is CASSLDTNTEAFF. The DNA for the CDR3 is TGCGCCAGCAGTTTGGACACCAACACTGAAGCTTTCTTT.

V gene TRBV11-2 combines with J gene TRBJ2-1; tentative D call: TRBD1 (5 bases). Germline loops: CDR1 SGHAT, CDR2 FQNNGV. The CDR3 contains 14 residues. Trimming stripped 1 base from V and 9 bases from J, with 13 bases between. The CDR3 bases are TGTGCCAGCAGCTTAGTGTTAGGTCAGGGTGAGCAGTTCTTC. Its protein product is CASSLVLGQGEQFF.

The chain recombines TRBV4-2 with TRBJ1-2; possible D gene TRBD1, 5 bases. The CDR3 contains 14 residues. V was pared by 1 base and J by 5 bases, with 11 bases between. CDR1 is LGHNA and CDR2 is YNFKEQ in the germline V gene. The CDR3 is CASSQVGQRYGYTF. The CDR3 region has the DNA TGTGCCAGCAGCCAAGTGGGGCAACGGTATGGCTACACCTTC.

The V and J genes are TRBV25-1 and TRBJ1-1; D perhaps matches TRBD1 (6 bases). The ends were cut back, 6 bases at V and 5 bases at J, with 13 bases in the middle. The CDR3 has 13 residues. The V gene's germline CDR1 is MGHDK and CDR2 SYGVNS. CDR3 protein: CASSYRVGTEAFF. CDR3 in DNA: TGTGCCAGCAGCTACAGGGTTGGTACTGAAGCTTTCTTT.

The chain has TRBV7-9 and TRBJ2-2; 11 bases line up with TRBD2. V was pared by 6 bases and J by 1 base, with 7 bases of the junction left unmatched. CDR1 and CDR2 from the germline V gene are SEHNR and FQNEAQ (reference sequence). This CDR3 contains 17 residues. CDR3 in amino acids: CASREGLAELNTGELFF. CDR3 coding DNA: TGTGCCAGCAGAGAGGGACTAGCGGAGCTGAACACCGGGGAGCTGTTTTTT.

This clone was seen a few times. This chain links TRBV7-9 with TRBJ2-3; a possible D gene is TRBD1 (6 bases). Germline-derived CDR1 and CDR2 are SEHNR and FQNEAQ (reference sequence). The V end was cut by 1 base, the J end by 3 bases, with 17 bases between. This CDR3 contains 17 residues. CDR3 bases: TGTGCCAGCAGCTTAGAATGGGGTGCAGGGGCAACAGATACGCAGTATTTT. It translates to CASSLEWGAGATDTQYF.

The V and J genes are TRBV27 and TRBJ2-3; D ambiguous. This CDR3 is built from 14 residues. Germline-derived CDR1 and CDR2 are MNHEY and SMNVEV (reference sequence). V was clipped by 5 bases and J by 0 bases, with 9 bases between them. This CDR3 is CASSRVASTDTQYF. CDR3 bases: TGTGCCAGCAGTCGGGTCGCTAGCACAGATACGCAGTATTTT.

This chain connects TRBV28 to TRBJ2-7; perhaps TRBD2 as D (5 bases). CDR1 MDHEN and CDR2 SYDVKM come from the germline V gene. V was cut by 2 bases and J by 2 bases, with 13 bases left in between. CDR3 length: 15 amino acids. The DNA for the CDR3 is TGTGCCAGCAGTTTAACCGGGATTCAAACCTACGAGCAGTACTTC. Translated, it gives CASSLTGIQTYEQYF.

V is TRBV14 and J is TRBJ2-7, with unresolved D. CDR1 is SGHDN and CDR2 is FVKESK in the germline V gene. Trimming stripped 1 base from V and 3 bases from J, with 10 bases between. There are 14 residues in the CDR3. The CDR3 sequence: CASSQGLEIYEQYF. CDR3 DNA: TGTGCCAGCAGCCAAGGTCTGGAGATCTACGAGCAGTACTTC.

The chain couples TRBV13 to TRBJ2-2, with 8 positions matching TRBD1. Germline loops: CDR1 PRHDT, CDR2 FYEKMQ (reference sequence). The V gene end was trimmed by 5 bases and the J gene end by 5 bases; junction bases not matched to a gene: 10. There are 16 residues in the CDR3. CDR3 DNA sequence: TGTGCCAGCAGCGTAATCAGGGGGCAGCAGACCGGGGAGCTGTTTTTT. Translation gives CASSVIRGQQTGELFF.